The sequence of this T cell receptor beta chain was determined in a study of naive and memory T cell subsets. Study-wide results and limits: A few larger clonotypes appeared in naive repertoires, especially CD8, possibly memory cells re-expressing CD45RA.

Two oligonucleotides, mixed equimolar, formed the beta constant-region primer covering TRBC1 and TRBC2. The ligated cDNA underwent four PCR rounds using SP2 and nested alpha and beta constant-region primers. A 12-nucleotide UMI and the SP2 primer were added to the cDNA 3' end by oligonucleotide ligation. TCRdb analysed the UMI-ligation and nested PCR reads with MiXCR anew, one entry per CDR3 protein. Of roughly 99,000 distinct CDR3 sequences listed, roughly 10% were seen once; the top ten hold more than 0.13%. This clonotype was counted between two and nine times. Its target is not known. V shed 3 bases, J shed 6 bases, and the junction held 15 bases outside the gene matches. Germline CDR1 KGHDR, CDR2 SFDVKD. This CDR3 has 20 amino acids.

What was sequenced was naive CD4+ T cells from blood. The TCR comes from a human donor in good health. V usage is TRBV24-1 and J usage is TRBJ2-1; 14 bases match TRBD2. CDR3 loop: CATSDPRTSKTSGRGNEQFF. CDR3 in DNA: TGTGCCACCAGTGATCCACGCACAAGTAAGACTAGCGGGAGGGGCAATGAGCAGTTCTTC.